Detailed here is one T cell receptor beta chain. Each CDR3 protein is one row after TCRdb ran MiXCR on the PCR reads. The sample lists around 83,000 distinct CDR3 sequences; under 55% were seen once. This sample is drawn from a study of CDR3 diversity in severe acne. V was pared by 7 bases and J by 7 bases, with 7 bases of the junction left unmatched. This CDR3 has 14 residues. CDR1 is SNHLY and CDR2 is FYNNEI in the germline V gene. The material sequenced was blood. V usage is TRBV2 and J usage is TRBJ1-6; 7 positions match TRBD1. The sequence derives from a male donor with severe acne vulgaris. The CDR3 spells CASNPTGINSPLHF. CDR3 sequence (DNA): TGTGCCAGCAACCCGACAGGGATCAATTCACCCCTCCACTTT.